The clone carrying this T cell receptor (beta chain) appeared a single time. The antigen remains undetermined. This CDR3 has 11 amino acids. The V gene lost 5 bases and the J gene lost 5 bases, with 9 bases spanning the gap. CDR1 is DFQATT, CDR2 SNEGSKA, per germline (reference sequence). Sequencing used immunoSEQ multiplex PCR; TCRdb keeps in-frame clones, though not all of them. Here the sample spans 61,000 or so clones, 60% to 85% being singletons. This entry comes from a study of memory CD4+ T cells and cytomegalovirus serostatus. Study-level background: Healthy Belgian adult donors included about nine CMV-positive and 20 to 30 CMV-negative people.

General study points: Suggested: most of the CMV-linked TCR signature lies in CD4+ memory cells. A US-trained random forest predicted CMV serostatus with median AUC roughly 0.91.

The sort gate was single viable CD3+CD4+CD8-CD45RO+ cells for memory CD4+ T cells. Sequencing used memory CD4+ T cells from blood. The receptor was isolated from an adult in good health and CMV-seronegative. Some clones in this sample may be carry-over from other donors' samples. V and J are TRBV20-1 and TRBJ2-5, with D hard to call. CDR3 region: CSARHGETQYF. The CDR3 DNA reads as TGCAGTGCTCGACACGGGGAGACCCAGTACTTC.